This is a list of T cell receptor beta chains from one sample in a study of T cells after yellow fever vaccination. MiXCR, applied by TCRdb to the 5' RACE reads, yields one record per CDR3 protein. The sample contains 130,000 or so distinct CDR3 sequences, 15% of which appear only once. The sample consisted of CD8+ T cells sorted from PBMCs, taken 5 days after the yellow fever booster vaccination. These receptors came from a man younger than 35 who received the YFV17D yellow fever vaccine. Both conserved end residues are part of each CDR3. Each record gives: CDR3 length, D gene, J gene, clone size, V gene, CDR3 DNA, CDR3 protein. The D gene is left open where the match is weak. Clone sizes are given selectively: once, few, many, or a class where the clone is expanded.

cdr3_length: 15
d_call: .
j_call: TRBJ2-2
clone_size: few
v_call: TRBV15
cdr3_nt: TGTGCCACCAGCGACAGCAGGGAACACACCGGGGAGCTGTTTTTT
cdr3_aa: CATSDSREHTGELFF

cdr3_length: 16
d_call: TRBD2
j_call: TRBJ2-1
clone_size: .
v_call: TRBV4-2
cdr3_nt: TGTGCCAGCAGCCAAGAGAAAGCGGGGGGGCGACATGAGCAGTTCTTC
cdr3_aa: CASSQEKAGGRHEQFF

cdr3_length: 15
d_call: .
j_call: TRBJ1-5
clone_size: few
v_call: TRBV19
cdr3_nt: TGTGCCAGTAGTATCGGGGCTGGCGGATTCCAGCCCCAGCATTTT
cdr3_aa: CASSIGAGGFQPQHF

cdr3_length: 16
d_call: .
j_call: TRBJ1-5
clone_size: .
v_call: TRBV7-9
cdr3_nt: TGTGCCAGCAGCTTAGGCGGAAGGGGGGTCAATCAGCCCCAGCATTTT
cdr3_aa: CASSLGGRGVNQPQHF

cdr3_length: 15
d_call: .
j_call: TRBJ2-7
clone_size: .
v_call: TRBV29-1
cdr3_nt: TGCAGCGTTGAAGTTACAGGGAGGCCCTCCTACGAGCAGTACTTC
cdr3_aa: CSVEVTGRPSYEQYF

cdr3_length: 12
d_call: .
j_call: TRBJ2-5
clone_size: .
v_call: TRBV19
cdr3_nt: TGTGCCAGTATGGGCCTACAAGAGACCCAGTACTTC
cdr3_aa: CASMGLQETQYF

cdr3_length: 15
d_call: TRBD1
j_call: TRBJ2-2
clone_size: few
v_call: TRBV12-3/TRBV12-4
cdr3_nt: TGTGCCAGCACCGGGACAGGGGGCGACACCGGGGAGCTGTTTTTT
cdr3_aa: CASTGTGGDTGELFF

cdr3_length: 14
d_call: .
j_call: TRBJ2-3
clone_size: .
v_call: TRBV12-3/TRBV12-4
cdr3_nt: TGTGCCAGCAGTTTTGGGACGGTCACAGATACGCAGTATTTT
cdr3_aa: CASSFGTVTDTQYF

cdr3_length: 13
d_call: .
j_call: TRBJ2-1
clone_size: many
v_call: TRBV10-3
cdr3_nt: TGTGCCATCAGGGAGGACAGCTACAATGAGCAGTTCTTC
cdr3_aa: CAIREDSYNEQFF

cdr3_length: 15
d_call: .
j_call: TRBJ2-7
clone_size: many
v_call: TRBV7-9
cdr3_nt: TGTGCCAGCAGCTTAGCGCCTATAGGGGTAAACGAGCAGTACTTC
cdr3_aa: CASSLAPIGVNEQYF

cdr3_length: 15
d_call: TRBD2
j_call: TRBJ2-3
clone_size: few
v_call: TRBV4-1
cdr3_nt: TGCGCCAGCTGTCAACTAGCGTTCGGCACAGATACGCAGTATTTT
cdr3_aa: CASCQLAFGTDTQYF

cdr3_length: 15
d_call: .
j_call: TRBJ1-1
clone_size: few
v_call: TRBV11-3
cdr3_nt: TGTGCCAGCAGCAACAACAGGGCCGGAGAGACTGAAGCTTTCTTT
cdr3_aa: CASSNNRAGETEAFF

cdr3_length: 15
d_call: TRBD1
j_call: TRBJ2-5
clone_size: few
v_call: TRBV6-1
cdr3_nt: TGTGCCACCCCCAAGGACAGGGGGAATCAAGAGACCCAGTACTTC
cdr3_aa: CATPKDRGNQETQYF

cdr3_length: 16
d_call: .
j_call: TRBJ2-1
clone_size: many
v_call: TRBV4-1
cdr3_nt: TGCGCCAGCAGCCAAGGAGGGCTCCCCTCCTACAATGAGCAGTTCTTC
cdr3_aa: CASSQGGLPSYNEQFF

cdr3_length: 17
d_call: .
j_call: TRBJ2-3
clone_size: few
v_call: TRBV6-2/TRBV6-3
cdr3_nt: TGTGCCAGCAGTGACCCTGGGACCCACGGGCGGACAGATACGCAGTATTTT
cdr3_aa: CASSDPGTHGRTDTQYF

cdr3_length: 15
d_call: .
j_call: TRBJ2-3
clone_size: .
v_call: TRBV19
cdr3_nt: TGTGCCAGTAGTATAGGGTACTCCGGGACAGATACGCAGTATTTT
cdr3_aa: CASSIGYSGTDTQYF

cdr3_length: 15
d_call: TRBD1
j_call: TRBJ2-5
clone_size: .
v_call: TRBV4-3
cdr3_nt: TGCGCCAGCAGCCAAGATACAGGGGGGAAGGAGACCCAGTACTTC
cdr3_aa: CASSQDTGGKETQYF

cdr3_length: 14
d_call: TRBD2
j_call: TRBJ2-3
clone_size: few
v_call: TRBV27
cdr3_nt: TGTGCCAGCAGTTCTGGACTAGTCACAGATACGCAGTATTTT
cdr3_aa: CASSSGLVTDTQYF

cdr3_length: 12
d_call: .
j_call: TRBJ1-2
clone_size: .
v_call: TRBV10-3
cdr3_nt: TGTGCCATCAGTGAGGCGCTGTATGGCTACACCTTC
cdr3_aa: CAISEALYGYTF

cdr3_length: 13
d_call: .
j_call: TRBJ2-1
clone_size: .
v_call: TRBV7-9
cdr3_nt: TGTGCCAGCAGCTTCGGACGGGGCGATGAGCAGTTCTTC
cdr3_aa: CASSFGRGDEQFF

cdr3_length: 14
d_call: TRBD1
j_call: TRBJ1-6
clone_size: many
v_call: TRBV20-1
cdr3_nt: TGCAGTGCTAGAGATGACAGGGAGGCTTCACCCCTCCACTTT
cdr3_aa: CSARDDREASPLHF

cdr3_length: 14
d_call: TRBD1
j_call: TRBJ2-2
clone_size: .
v_call: TRBV27
cdr3_nt: TGTGCCAGCCAGAAGGGGGCCTTGATCGGGGAGCTGTTTTTT
cdr3_aa: CASQKGALIGELFF

cdr3_length: 14
d_call: .
j_call: TRBJ2-7
clone_size: .
v_call: TRBV19
cdr3_nt: TGTGCCAGTAGTCCCAGGGAAATGACCTACGAGCAGTACTTC
cdr3_aa: CASSPREMTYEQYF

cdr3_length: 13
d_call: .
j_call: TRBJ2-1
clone_size: few
v_call: TRBV9
cdr3_nt: TGTGCCAGCAGCGTAGAGGGGTGGAATGAGCAGTTCTTC
cdr3_aa: CASSVEGWNEQFF

cdr3_length: 14
d_call: TRBD2
j_call: TRBJ2-1
clone_size: many
v_call: TRBV7-9
cdr3_nt: TGTGCCATCTTTCCCCAGCGGGGGGGCCCTGAGCAGTTCTTC
cdr3_aa: CAIFPQRGGPEQFF

cdr3_length: 12
d_call: TRBD2
j_call: TRBJ2-7
clone_size: few
v_call: TRBV29-1
cdr3_nt: TGCAGCGCCGCGACTAGCGGCTACGAGCAGTACTTC
cdr3_aa: CSAATSGYEQYF

cdr3_length: 14
d_call: TRBD2
j_call: TRBJ2-2
clone_size: few
v_call: TRBV5-1
cdr3_nt: TGCGCCAGCAGCTTGGCCGCGGGGGTCGGGGAGCTGTTTTTT
cdr3_aa: CASSLAAGVGELFF

cdr3_length: 14
d_call: .
j_call: TRBJ2-7
clone_size: .
v_call: TRBV29-1
cdr3_nt: TGCAGCGTTGAACCAAACAGGGAACCCTACGAGCAGTACTTC
cdr3_aa: CSVEPNREPYEQYF

cdr3_length: 16
d_call: .
j_call: TRBJ2-5
clone_size: few
v_call: TRBV2
cdr3_nt: TGTGCCAGCAGTGAATGGGCGGTCAGATCACAAGAGACCCAGTACTTC
cdr3_aa: CASSEWAVRSQETQYF

cdr3_length: 16
d_call: .
j_call: TRBJ2-1
clone_size: .
v_call: TRBV21-1
cdr3_nt: TGTGCCAGCAGGAAAAGCGGGGGGGCGTTCTACAATGAGCAGTTCTTC
cdr3_aa: CASRKSGGAFYNEQFF

cdr3_length: 15
d_call: TRBD1
j_call: TRBJ2-3
clone_size: .
v_call: TRBV9
cdr3_nt: TGTGCCAGCAGCGTAAACAGGGGAGCCACAGATACGCAGTATTTT
cdr3_aa: CASSVNRGATDTQYF

cdr3_length: 15
d_call: .
j_call: TRBJ2-3
clone_size: .
v_call: TRBV7-2
cdr3_nt: TGTGCCAGCAGCCAGCGGACAGTCAGCACAGATACGCAGTATTTT
cdr3_aa: CASSQRTVSTDTQYF